This T cell receptor (beta chain) appears in the sequencing data of a study of blood T cell repertoires in COVID-19. Trimming stripped 0 bases from V and 1 base from J, with 10 bases between. This CDR3 has 16 amino acids. Germline CDR1 reads MGHRA; CDR2 reads YSYEKL. Source study methods: Estimation of nucleated cell counts relied on the amplification of reference gene primers. Measured with immunoSEQ multiplex PCR; TCRdb has only the in-frame clones, and not every one. V and J calls plus clone size are reproduced from that table; the DNA served to infer D and trimming. This table holds approximately 240,000 clones, around 80% found once.

This sequence was found in a woman between 40 and 55 years old with active or convalescent COVID-19. Sequencing was performed on peripheral blood. V gene TRBV4-1 combines with J gene TRBJ1-5; D is uncertain. The CDR3 bases are TGCGCCAGCAGCCAAGATCCGTCGGAGAGCAATCAGCCCCAGCATTTT. Its protein is CASSQDPSESNQPQHF.